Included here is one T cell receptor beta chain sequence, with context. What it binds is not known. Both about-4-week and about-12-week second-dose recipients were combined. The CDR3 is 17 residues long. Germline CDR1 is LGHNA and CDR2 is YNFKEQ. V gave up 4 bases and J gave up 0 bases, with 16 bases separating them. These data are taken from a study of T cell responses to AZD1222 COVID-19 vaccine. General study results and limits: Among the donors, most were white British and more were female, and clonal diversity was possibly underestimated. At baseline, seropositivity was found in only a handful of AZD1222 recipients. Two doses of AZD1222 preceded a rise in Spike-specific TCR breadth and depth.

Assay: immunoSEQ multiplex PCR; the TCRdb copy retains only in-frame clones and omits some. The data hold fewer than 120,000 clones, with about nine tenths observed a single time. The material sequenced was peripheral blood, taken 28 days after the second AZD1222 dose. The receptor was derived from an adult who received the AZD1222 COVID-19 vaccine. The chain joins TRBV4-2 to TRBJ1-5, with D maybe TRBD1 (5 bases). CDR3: CASSPTAYGYSNQPQHF. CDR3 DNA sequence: TGTGCCAGCAGCCCGACAGCGTACGGTTATAGCAATCAGCCCCAGCATTTT.